This T cell receptor (beta chain) originates from a study of blood T cell repertoires in COVID-19. Cohorts were based on clinical histories the participants reported. Here immunoSEQ multiplex PCR was the method, and the copy in TCRdb shows in-frame clones only, minus some. The sample records a few hundred thousand clones, about nine tenths being singletons. The sequencing input was PBMCs or T cells enriched from blood (not recorded which). The TCR originated in a middle-aged man who had recovered from COVID-19.

CDR3 nucleotides: TGTGCCTGGAGTGCAATTGGAAACACCATATATTTT. Protein: CAWSAIGNTIYF. This chain links TRBV30 with TRBJ1-3; the D is unclear. Per the germline V gene, CDR1 is GTSNPN and CDR2 is SVGIG (reference sequence). V was trimmed by 1 base and J by 3 bases, leaving 4 bases between them. This CDR3 region has 12 residues.